The rows below give T cell receptor beta chains drawn from one sample of a study of beta chain features in type 1 diabetes. Sequencing was performed with immunoSEQ multiplex PCR; in TCRdb, only in-frame clones are kept and a portion is missing. The table lists some 160,000 clones, 9% of them singletons. The sequencing sample was made of central memory CD4+ T cells from blood. The receptor source for this set is a woman in her 30s with type 1 diabetes. Each CDR3 is given with its conserved first and last residue. D genes are given only for firm matches. A row's size may be missing; if present it is once, few, many or a size class.

>TRBJ2-3|NA|TRBV28|NA|13
TGTGCCAGCAGTTTAGTAAAAGAGGGTACGCAGTATTTT
CASSLVKEGTQYF
>TRBJ1-5|NA|TRBV15|NA|18
TGTGCCACCAGCAGAGATTGGGGGGTTTCAAACCGTAATCAGCCCCAGCATTTT
CATSRDWGVSNRNQPQHF
>TRBJ1-2|TRBD1|TRBV5-4|NA|13
TGTGCCAGCAGCTCCCTGACAGGGTATGGCTACACCTTC
CASSSLTGYGYTF
>TRBJ2-1|NA|TRBV4-1|NA|14
TGCGCCAGCAGCACGGGGGACTCCTACAATGAGCAGTTCTTC
CASSTGDSYNEQFF
>TRBJ2-5|TRBD2|TRBV7-9|NA|15
TGTGCCAGCAGCCTACTAGCGGGGAACCAAGAGACCCAGTACTTC
CASSLLAGNQETQYF
>TRBJ2-1|NA|TRBV11-2|NA|15
TGTGCCAGCAGCTTTGGCGGTAGCTCCTACAATGAGCAGTTCTTC
CASSFGGSSYNEQFF
>TRBJ2-3|TRBD2|TRBV28|few|15
TGTGCCAGCAGTTTAGCGGGAGGGAACACAGATACGCAGTATTTT
CASSLAGGNTDTQYF
>TRBJ1-2|TRBD1|TRBV28|NA|13
TGTGCCAGCAGCTCGGGACAGAACTATGGCTACACCTTC
CASSSGQNYGYTF
>TRBJ2-1|TRBD2|TRBV19|few|17
TGTGCCAGTAGTAGGGGAGGTTGGCTAGCGGAATACAATGAGCAGTTCTTC
CASSRGGWLAEYNEQFF
>TRBJ2-1|TRBD2|TRBV27|NA|16
TGTGCCAGCAGTTTAAGCGGGAGGGTCCTATCCAATGAGCAGTTCTTC
CASSLSGRVLSNEQFF
>TRBJ2-3|NA|TRBV11-2|many|16
TGTGCCAGCAGCTTAGTTGTTTGGAACCGGGCAGATACGCAGTATTTT
CASSLVVWNRADTQYF
>TRBJ2-7|TRBD2|TRBV7-2|NA|15
TGTGCCAGCAGCTTTTTGCCTAGCGGAGTCTACGAGCAGTACTTC
CASSFLPSGVYEQYF
>TRBJ1-1|TRBD1|TRBV29-1|few|12
TGCAGCGTTGAACGGACAGGGGATGAAGCTTTCTTT
CSVERTGDEAFF
>TRBJ2-7|NA|TRBV2|few|12
TGTGCCAGCACAGGGGAAACCTACGAGCAGTACTTC
CASTGETYEQYF
>TRBJ2-5|TRBD1|TRBV7-9|few|14
TGTGCCAGCAGATCAGGGGGCGCAGGAGAGACCCAGTACTTC
CASRSGGAGETQYF
>TRBJ1-2|NA|TRBV7-9|many|13
TGTGCCAGCAGCCAGACAGTTGGCTATGGCTACACCTTC
CASSQTVGYGYTF
>TRBJ1-4|NA|TRBV18|NA|13
TGTGCCAGCTCACCACCGGCAGGGGTGGAACTGTTTTTT
CASSPPAGVELFF
>TRBJ1-2|NA|TRBV27|few|15
TGTGCCAGCAGTACGAAGACGACAGGAGATTATGGCTACACCTTC
CASSTKTTGDYGYTF
>TRBJ1-1|NA|TRBV9|few|16
TGTGCCAGCAGCGTTCAAGTAACGACAGGGAACACTGAAGCTTTCTTT
CASSVQVTTGNTEAFF
>TRBJ2-3|NA|TRBV9|NA|15
TGTGCCGGTAGTGTAGGGGCGGGATCCACAGATACGCAGTATTTT
CAGSVGAGSTDTQYF
>TRBJ2-7|NA|TRBV9|NA|15
TGTGCCAGCAGCGTAGGAGAATTAAGATCTTACGAGCAGTACTTC
CASSVGELRSYEQYF
>TRBJ1-2|TRBD1|TRBV19|NA|13
TGTGCCAGTAGTATGGGACAGGTTGGAAGCTACACCTTC
CASSMGQVGSYTF
>TRBJ2-3|TRBD1|TRBV6-5|few|14
TGTGCCAGCAGAACAGGGGGTTACACAGATACGCAGTATTTT
CASRTGGYTDTQYF
>TRBJ2-1|NA|TRBV9|once|16
TGTGCCAGCAGCCAAACGGGACTTTCCTACTACAATGAGCAGTTCTTC
CASSQTGLSYYNEQFF
>TRBJ2-6|NA|TRBV18|NA|15
TGTGCCAGCTCACTTGACAGCTCTGGGGCCAACGTCCTGACTTTC
CASSLDSSGANVLTF
>TRBJ2-5|TRBD2|TRBV4-1|NA|15
TGCGCCAGCAGCCCCGGGACTAGCATAGGGAAGACCCAGTACTTC
CASSPGTSIGKTQYF
>TRBJ2-2|NA|TRBV19|NA|15
TGTGCCACCAGGCCGGGACAAAAGAACACCGGGGAGCTGTTTTTT
CATRPGQKNTGELFF
>TRBJ1-1|TRBD1|TRBV6-5|many|13
TGTGCCAGCAGCTATCCAGGGGGAACTGAAGCTTTCTTT
CASSYPGGTEAFF
>TRBJ2-7|TRBD1|TRBV30|few|15
TGTGCCTGGATCGTCCCCGGACAGGGGGCGGGCGAGCAGTACTTC
CAWIVPGQGAGEQYF
>TRBJ1-2|NA|TRBV11-2|few|15
TGTGCCAGCAGCCGTCTGGGGGGGCCTAACTATGGCTACACCTTC
CASSRLGGPNYGYTF
>TRBJ2-7|NA|TRBV10-1|NA|12
TGCGCCAGCAGTGACAGCTTAAGGGGGCAGTACTTC
CASSDSLRGQYF
>TRBJ2-6|TRBD1|TRBV27|few|16
TGTGCCAGCAAAAGGGACAGGGCCTCTGGGGCCAACGTCCTGACTTTC
CASKRDRASGANVLTF
>TRBJ2-2|TRBD1|TRBV5-1|few|17
TGCGCCAGCAGCCCTTCGGGACAGGCAGATCCCACCGGGGAGCTGTTTTTT
CASSPSGQADPTGELFF
>TRBJ2-3|NA|TRBV6-6|few|14
TGTGCCAGCAGCCGCCCCGGGTTCACAGATACGCAGTATTTT
CASSRPGFTDTQYF
>TRBJ2-1|TRBD1|TRBV10-3|NA|15
TGTGCCATCAGGGGACAGGCCCACCTCAACAATGAGCAGTTCTTC
CAIRGQAHLNNEQFF
>TRBJ1-1|NA|TRBV30|NA|12
TGTGCCCTGGACACTCCGGTGGCTGAAGCTTTCTTT
CALDTPVAEAFF
>TRBJ2-3|TRBD2|TRBV10-3|NA|16
TGTGCCATCAGCGCACCTAGCGGGAGAGGTCCAGATACGCAGTATTTT
CAISAPSGRGPDTQYF
>TRBJ1-5|NA|TRBV2|NA|15
TGTGCCAGCAGCCCGCAGGGGATTAGCAATCAGCCCCAGCATTTT
CASSPQGISNQPQHF
>TRBJ2-6|NA|TRBV5-1|few|14
TGCGCCAGCAGGGAGGACTCTGGGGCCAACGTCCTGACTTTC
CASREDSGANVLTF
>TRBJ1-5|TRBD1|TRBV29-1|few|14
TGCAGCGTATCAACAGGGGGAAGCTATCAGCCCCAGCATTTT
CSVSTGGSYQPQHF
>TRBJ2-1|NA|TRBV25-1|few|15
TGTGCCAGCAGTAACTTGGGGACAAATTACAATGAGCAGTTCTTC
CASSNLGTNYNEQFF
>TRBJ2-5|NA|TRBV7-9|few|13
TGTGCCAGCAAAACAGGGAACCAAGAGACCCAGTACTTC
CASKTGNQETQYF
>TRBJ2-5|NA|TRBV7-9|few|12
TGTGCCAGCAGCCCTGATAGCGCGACCCAGTACTTC
CASSPDSATQYF
>TRBJ2-5|NA|TRBV28|few|14
TGTGCCAGCAGTTTCGGTACAGACCAAGAGACCCAGTACTTC
CASSFGTDQETQYF
>TRBJ2-1|TRBD2|TRBV5-1|NA|16
TGCGCCAGCAGCTTGGCGGGCGGGAGTAAGGGGAATGAGCAGTTCTTC
CASSLAGGSKGNEQFF
>TRBJ1-4|NA|TRBV25-1|few|13
TGTGCCAGCAGTGTTTCCGGTAATGAAAAACTGTTTTTT
CASSVSGNEKLFF
>TRBJ1-1|NA|TRBV29-1|few|14
TGCAGCGTTAACCCCCAGTTAACAAACACTGAAGCTTTCTTT
CSVNPQLTNTEAFF
>TRBJ1-2|TRBD1|TRBV27|few|17
TGTGCCAGCAGCACGACAGGGTCCAGCCCCTCTAACTATGGCTACACCTTC
CASSTTGSSPSNYGYTF
>TRBJ1-2|NA|TRBV28|NA|16
TGTGCCAGCAGTTTGTCTGCGGACAGACCTAACTATGGCTACACCTTC
CASSLSADRPNYGYTF
>TRBJ2-7|NA|TRBV5-1|NA|13
TGCGCCAGCAGCTTGGGGAGTGCCTACGAGCAGTACTTC
CASSLGSAYEQYF
>TRBJ2-3|TRBD1|TRBV29-1|NA|17
TGCAGCGTTGAAAGGGGGACAGGGGCAGGAGGCACAGATACGCAGTATTTT
CSVERGTGAGGTDTQYF
>TRBJ2-5|NA|TRBV5-1|few|11
TGCGCCAGCAGCTACGAGGAGACCCAGTACTTC
CASSYEETQYF
>TRBJ2-1|TRBD2|TRBV19|NA|15
TGTGCCAGTAACAGACTAGCGGGAGGCAACAATGAGCAGTTCTTC
CASNRLAGGNNEQFF
>TRBJ2-7|NA|TRBV5-1|NA|14
TGCGCCAGCAGCTTGGGTTCTCTAGGCTACGAGCAGTACTTC
CASSLGSLGYEQYF